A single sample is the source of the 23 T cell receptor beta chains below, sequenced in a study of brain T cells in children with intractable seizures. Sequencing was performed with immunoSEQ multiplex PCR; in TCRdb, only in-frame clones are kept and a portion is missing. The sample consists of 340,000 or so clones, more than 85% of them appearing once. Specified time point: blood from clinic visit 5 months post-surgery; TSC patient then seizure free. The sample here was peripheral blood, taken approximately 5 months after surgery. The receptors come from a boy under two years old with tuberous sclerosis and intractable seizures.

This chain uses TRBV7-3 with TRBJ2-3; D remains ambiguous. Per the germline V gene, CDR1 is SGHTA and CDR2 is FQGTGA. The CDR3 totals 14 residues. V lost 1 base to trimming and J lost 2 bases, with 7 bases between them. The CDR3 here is CASSLMQLTDTQYF. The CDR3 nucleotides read TGTGCCAGCAGCTTAATGCAACTCACAGATACGCAGTATTTT.

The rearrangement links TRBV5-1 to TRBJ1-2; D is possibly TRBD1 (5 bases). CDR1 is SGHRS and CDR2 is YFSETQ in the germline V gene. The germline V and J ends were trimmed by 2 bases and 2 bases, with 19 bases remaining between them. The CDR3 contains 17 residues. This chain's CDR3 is CASSFLVWGIGNYGYTF. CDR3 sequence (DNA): TGCGCCAGCAGCTTTTTGGTCTGGGGGATCGGGAACTATGGCTACACCTTC.

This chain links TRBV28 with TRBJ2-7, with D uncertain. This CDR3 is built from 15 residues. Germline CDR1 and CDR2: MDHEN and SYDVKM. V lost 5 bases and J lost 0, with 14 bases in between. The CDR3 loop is CASSPIGYGSYEQYF. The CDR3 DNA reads TGTGCCAGCAGTCCGATCGGGTACGGCTCCTACGAGCAGTACTTC.

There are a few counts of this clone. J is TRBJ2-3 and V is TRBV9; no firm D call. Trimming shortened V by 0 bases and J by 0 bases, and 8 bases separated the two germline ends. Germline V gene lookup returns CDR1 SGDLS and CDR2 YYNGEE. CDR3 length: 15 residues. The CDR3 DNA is TGTGCCAGCAGCGTAGGTGGCAGTAGCACAGATACGCAGTATTTT. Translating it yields CASSVGGSSTDTQYF.

CDR3 sequence: CASSYRTSGSTDTQYF. In DNA, the CDR3 is TGTGCCAGCAGCTATCGGACTAGCGGGTCCACAGATACGCAGTATTTT. The rearrangement joins TRBV7-3 to TRBJ2-3, with TRBD2 identical over 11 bases. The V segment lost 4 bases and the J segment 2 bases; nucleotides outside the gene matches: 5. This CDR3 contains 16 residues. Germline CDR1 reads SGHTA; CDR2 reads FQGTGA.

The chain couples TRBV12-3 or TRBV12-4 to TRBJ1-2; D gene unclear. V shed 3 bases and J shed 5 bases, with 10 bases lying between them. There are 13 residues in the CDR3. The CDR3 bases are TGTGCCAGCAGTTTGGATCATAAGTATGGCTACACCTTC. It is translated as CASSLDHKYGYTF.

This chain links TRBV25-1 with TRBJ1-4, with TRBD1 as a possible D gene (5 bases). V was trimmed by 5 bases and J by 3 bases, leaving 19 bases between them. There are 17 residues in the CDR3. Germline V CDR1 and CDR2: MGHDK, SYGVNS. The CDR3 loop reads CASSPLGQEEANEKLFF. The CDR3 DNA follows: TGTGCCAGCAGTCCCCTAGGACAAGAGGAGGCTAATGAAAAACTGTTTTTT.

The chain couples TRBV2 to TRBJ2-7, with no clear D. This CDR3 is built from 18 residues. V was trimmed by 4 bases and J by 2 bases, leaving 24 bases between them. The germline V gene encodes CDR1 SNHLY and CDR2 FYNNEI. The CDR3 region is CASSGFPFEYGETYEQYF. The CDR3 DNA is TGTGCCAGCAGTGGGTTCCCTTTCGAGTACGGTGAGACCTACGAGCAGTACTTC. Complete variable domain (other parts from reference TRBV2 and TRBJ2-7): EPEVTQTPSHQVTQMGQEVILRCVPISNHLYFYWYRQILGQKVEFLVSFYNNEISEKSEIFDDQFSVERPDGSNFTLKIRSTKLEDSAMYFCASSGFPFEYGETYEQYFGPGTRLTVT.

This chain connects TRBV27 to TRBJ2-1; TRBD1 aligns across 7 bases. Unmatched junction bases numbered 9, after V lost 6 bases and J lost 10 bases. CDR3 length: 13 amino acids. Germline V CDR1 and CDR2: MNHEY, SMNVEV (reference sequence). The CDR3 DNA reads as TGTGCCAGCAGCTGGGAAACAGGGGACGAGCAGTTCTTC. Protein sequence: CASSWETGDEQFF.

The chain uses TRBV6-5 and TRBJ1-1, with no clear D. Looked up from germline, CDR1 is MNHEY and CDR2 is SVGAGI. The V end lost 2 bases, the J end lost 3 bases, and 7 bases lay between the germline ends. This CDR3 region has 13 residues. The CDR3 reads CASSYTKHTEAFF. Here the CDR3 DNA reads TGTGCCAGCAGTTACACCAAGCACACTGAAGCTTTCTTT.

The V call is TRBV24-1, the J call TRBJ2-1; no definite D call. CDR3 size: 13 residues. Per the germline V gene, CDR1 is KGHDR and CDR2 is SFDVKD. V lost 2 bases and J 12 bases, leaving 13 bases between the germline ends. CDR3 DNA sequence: TGTGCCACCAGTGATTATTCCCGTTCGGGGCAGTTCTTC. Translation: CATSDYSRSGQFF.

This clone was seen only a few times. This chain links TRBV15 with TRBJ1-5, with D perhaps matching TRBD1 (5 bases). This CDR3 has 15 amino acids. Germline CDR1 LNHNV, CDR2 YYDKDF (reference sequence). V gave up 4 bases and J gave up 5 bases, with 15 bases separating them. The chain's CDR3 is CATSTTRGVYQPQHF. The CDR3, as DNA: TGTGCCACCAGCACTACTCGGGGGGTCTATCAGCCCCAGCATTTT.

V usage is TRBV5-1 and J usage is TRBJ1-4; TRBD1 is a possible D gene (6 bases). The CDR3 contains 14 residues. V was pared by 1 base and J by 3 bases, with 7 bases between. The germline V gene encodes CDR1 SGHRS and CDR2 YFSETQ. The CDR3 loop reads CASSLSGANEKLFF. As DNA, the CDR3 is TGCGCCAGCAGCTTGTCAGGGGCTAATGAAAAACTGTTTTTT.

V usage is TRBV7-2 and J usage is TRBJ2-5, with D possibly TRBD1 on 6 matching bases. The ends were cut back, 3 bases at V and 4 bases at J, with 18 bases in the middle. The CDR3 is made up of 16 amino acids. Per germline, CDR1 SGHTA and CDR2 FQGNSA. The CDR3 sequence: CASSFNWDNSGETQYF. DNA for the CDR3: TGTGCCAGCAGCTTTAATTGGGACAACAGTGGAGAGACCCAGTACTTC.

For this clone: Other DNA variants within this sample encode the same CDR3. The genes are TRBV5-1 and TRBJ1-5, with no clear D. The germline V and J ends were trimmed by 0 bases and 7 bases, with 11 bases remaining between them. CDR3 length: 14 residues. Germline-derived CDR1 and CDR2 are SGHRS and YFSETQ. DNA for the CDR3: TGCGCCAGCAGCTTGGGCGGGGTGGGCCAGCCCCAGCATTTT. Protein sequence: CASSLGGVGQPQHF. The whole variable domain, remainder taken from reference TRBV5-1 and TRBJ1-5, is KAGVTQTPRYLIKTRGQQVTLSCSPISGHRSVSWYQQTPGQGLQFLFEYFSETQRNKGNFPGRFSGRQFSNSRSEMNVSTLELGDSALYLCASSLGGVGQPQHFGDGTRLSIL.

This CDR3 reads CAWTGGHPSDTQYF. The CDR3, as DNA: TGTGCCTGGACTGGGGGCCATCCTTCAGATACGCAGTATTTT. This chain links TRBV30 with TRBJ2-3; the D gene is possibly TRBD1 (6 bases). Trimming shortened V by 4 bases and J by 4 bases, and 15 bases separated the two germline ends. The germline V gene has CDR1 GTSNPN and CDR2 SVGIG (reference sequence). The CDR3 runs to 14 residues.

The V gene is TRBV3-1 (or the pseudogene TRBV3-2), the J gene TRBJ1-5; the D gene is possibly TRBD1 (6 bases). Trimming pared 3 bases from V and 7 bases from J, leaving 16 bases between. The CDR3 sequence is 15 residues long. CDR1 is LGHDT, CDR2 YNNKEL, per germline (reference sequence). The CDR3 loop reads CASSQGTGKGQPQHF. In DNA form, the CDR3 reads TGTGCCAGCAGCCAGGGAACAGGGAAAGGGCAGCCCCAGCATTTT.

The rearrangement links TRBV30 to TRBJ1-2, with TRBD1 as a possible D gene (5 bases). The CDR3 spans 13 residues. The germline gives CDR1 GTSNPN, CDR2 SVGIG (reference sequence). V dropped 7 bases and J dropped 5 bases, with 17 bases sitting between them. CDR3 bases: TGTGCCTTGTCAAGCGGGGGGAGATATGGCTACACCTTC. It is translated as CALSSGGRYGYTF.

The CDR3 DNA reads TGTGCCAGCAGTTTGAGGACAGGTGAGGGCTACACCTTC. It translates to CASSLRTGEGYTF. The rearrangement uses TRBV27 and TRBJ1-2, with 7 bases matching TRBD1. The length of the CDR3 is 13 residues. V lost 3 bases to trimming and J lost 8 bases; unmatched junction nucleotides: 6. The germline CDR1 and CDR2 sequences are MNHEY and SMNVEV (reference sequence).

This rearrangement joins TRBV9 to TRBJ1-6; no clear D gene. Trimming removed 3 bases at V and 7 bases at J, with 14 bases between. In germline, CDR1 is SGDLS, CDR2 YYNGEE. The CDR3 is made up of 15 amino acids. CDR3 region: CASSARLPHNSPLHF. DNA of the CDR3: TGTGCCAGCAGCGCGCGACTGCCCCACAATTCACCCCTCCACTTT.

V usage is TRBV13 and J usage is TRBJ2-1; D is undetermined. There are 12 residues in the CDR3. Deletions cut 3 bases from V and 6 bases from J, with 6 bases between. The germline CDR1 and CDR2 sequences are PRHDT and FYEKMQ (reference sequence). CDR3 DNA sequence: TGTGCCAGCAGCTTTTCCCGCAATGAGCAGTTCTTC. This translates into CASSFSRNEQFF.

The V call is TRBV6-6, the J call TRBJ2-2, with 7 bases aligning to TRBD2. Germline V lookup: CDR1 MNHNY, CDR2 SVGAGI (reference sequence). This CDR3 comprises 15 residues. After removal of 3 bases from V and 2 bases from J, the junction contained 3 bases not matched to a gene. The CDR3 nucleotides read TGTGCCAGCAGTTATAGGGACTACAACACCGGGGAGCTGTTTTTT. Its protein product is CASSYRDYNTGELFF.

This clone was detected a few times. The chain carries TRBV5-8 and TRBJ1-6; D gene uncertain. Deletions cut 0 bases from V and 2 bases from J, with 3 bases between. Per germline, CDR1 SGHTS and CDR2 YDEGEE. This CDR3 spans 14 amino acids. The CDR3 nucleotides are TGTGCCAGCAGCTTGGAGGCCTATAATTCACCCCTCCACTTT. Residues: CASSLEAYNSPLHF.